Listed here are 10 T cell receptor beta chains from one sample, sequenced in a study of blood T cell repertoires in COVID-19. This table comes from immunoSEQ multiplex PCR, and its TCRdb copy is limited to in-frame clones, with some not included. The data contain some 300,000 clones, around 90% of them singletons. What was sequenced was peripheral blood. The source of these receptors is a man aged 65-85 years with acute or convalescent COVID-19.

Here the CDR3 DNA reads TGTGCCACCAGCCTCAGGACAGGGCAAAATGAGCAGTTCTTC. Encoded protein: CATSLRTGQNEQFF. V and J are TRBV15 and TRBJ2-1, with 8 bases fitting TRBD1. From germline, CDR1 is LNHNV and CDR2 YYDKDF (reference sequence). After removal of 5 bases from V and 7 bases from J, the junction contained 7 bases not matched to a gene. The CDR3 consists of 14 residues.

The chain couples TRBV11-1 to TRBJ2-7; D gene uncertain. Germline-derived CDR1 and CDR2 are SGHAT and FQDESV (reference sequence). The CDR3 is 12 amino acids. Trimming shortened V by 5 bases and J by 1 base, and 6 bases separated the two germline ends. The CDR3 DNA follows: TGTGCCAGCAGCCGCGGATCCTACGAGCAGTACTTC. As protein: CASSRGSYEQYF.

The chain carries TRBV7-2 and TRBJ2-2, with no clear D. CDR1 SGHTA and CDR2 FQGNSA come from the germline V gene. V lost 0 bases to trimming and J lost 4 bases, with 9 bases between them. This CDR3 is 15 amino acids long. The CDR3 coding sequence is TGTGCCAGCAGCTTAGCTGTGAGTCCCACCGGGGAGCTGTTTTTT. Protein: CASSLAVSPTGELFF.

This clone occurred once. V gene TRBV5-1 combines with J gene TRBJ2-5, with TRBD1 identical over 7 bases. Trimming removed 4 bases from V and 2 bases from J; junction bases left unmatched: 8. The CDR3 sequence is 15 residues long. Germline loops: CDR1 SGHRS, CDR2 YFSETQ. CDR3 DNA: TGCGCCAGCAGCAACGGACCGGGACAGCAAGAGACCCAGTACTTC. Its translation: CASSNGPGQQETQYF.

This chain joins TRBV5-4 and TRBJ2-3; 13 bases are shared with TRBD2. The CDR3 consists of 16 residues. Trimming removed 4 bases from V and 9 bases from J; junction bases left unmatched: 11. The germline V gene encodes CDR1 SGHNT and CDR2 YYREEE (reference sequence). DNA of the CDR3: TGTGCCAGCAGCCCACAAACTAGCGGGGGGGGGATAACGCAGTATTTT. Translated, it gives CASSPQTSGGGITQYF.

J is TRBJ1-3 and V is TRBV28, with TRBD1 matching over 9 bases. This CDR3 is built from 14 residues. The germline V gene has CDR1 MDHEN and CDR2 SYDVKM. V was pared by 10 bases and J by 2 bases, with 6 bases of the junction left unmatched. CDR3 sequence reads: CAISQGAPGNTIYF. DNA of the CDR3: TGTGCCATTTCACAGGGGGCGCCTGGAAACACCATATATTTT.

The chain carries TRBV3-1 (or the pseudogene TRBV3-2) and TRBJ1-1, with no clear D. The CDR3 has 15 amino acids. Trimming removed 1 base at V and 1 base at J, with 10 bases between. The germline gives CDR1 LGHDT, CDR2 YNNKEL (reference sequence). CDR3 DNA sequence: TGTGCCAGCAGCCAAGCGCCAGGAGGGAACACTGAAGCTTTCTTT. Encoded protein: CASSQAPGGNTEAFF.

The V gene is TRBV20-1, the J gene TRBJ2-1, with TRBD2 matching 8 bases. Germline trimming cut 3 bases from V and 7 bases from J; bases unmatched to any gene: 8. Germline values: CDR1 DFQATT, CDR2 SNEGSKA (reference sequence). CDR3 length equals 14 residues. CDR3 DNA: TGCAGTGCTAGTGCGGGAGGTACCGGGAATGAGCAGTTCTTC. The encoded protein is CSASAGGTGNEQFF.

This clone appeared a single time. The rearrangement joins TRBV7-8 to TRBJ2-5, with TRBD2 identical over 15 bases. Per the germline V gene, CDR1 is SGHVS and CDR2 is FQNEAQ. This CDR3 is 16 amino acids long. The J segment lost 4 bases and the V segment lost 5 bases, leaving 5 bases of the junction unmatched. CDR3 amino acids: CASSTPGLAGGETQYF. The DNA of the CDR3 is TGTGCCAGCAGCACCCCGGGACTAGCGGGAGGAGAGACCCAGTACTTC.

The chain links TRBV30 to TRBJ1-6, with TRBD1 matching over 7 bases. The CDR3 contains 15 residues. Germline V gene lookup returns CDR1 GTSNPN and CDR2 SVGIG (reference sequence). The V segment lost 3 bases and the J segment 0 bases; nucleotides outside the gene matches: 2. The CDR3 loop reads CAWRTGNSYNSPLHF. The CDR3 DNA reads TGTGCCTGGAGGACAGGGAACTCCTATAATTCACCCCTCCACTTT.